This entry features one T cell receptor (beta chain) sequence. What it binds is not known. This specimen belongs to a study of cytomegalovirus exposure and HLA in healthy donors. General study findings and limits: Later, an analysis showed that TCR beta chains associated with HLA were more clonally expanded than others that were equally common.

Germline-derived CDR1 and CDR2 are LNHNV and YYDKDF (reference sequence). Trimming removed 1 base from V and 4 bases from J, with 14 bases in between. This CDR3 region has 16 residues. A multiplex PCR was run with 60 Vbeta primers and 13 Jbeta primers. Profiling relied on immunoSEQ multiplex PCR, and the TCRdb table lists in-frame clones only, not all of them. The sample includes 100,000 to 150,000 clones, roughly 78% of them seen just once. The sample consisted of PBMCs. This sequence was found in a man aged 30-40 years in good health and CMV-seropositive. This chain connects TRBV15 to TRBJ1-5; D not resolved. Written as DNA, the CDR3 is TGTGCCACCAGCAGAGCCCTGGGCGTCGCAAATCAGCCCCAGCATTTT. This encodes CATSRALGVANQPQHF.